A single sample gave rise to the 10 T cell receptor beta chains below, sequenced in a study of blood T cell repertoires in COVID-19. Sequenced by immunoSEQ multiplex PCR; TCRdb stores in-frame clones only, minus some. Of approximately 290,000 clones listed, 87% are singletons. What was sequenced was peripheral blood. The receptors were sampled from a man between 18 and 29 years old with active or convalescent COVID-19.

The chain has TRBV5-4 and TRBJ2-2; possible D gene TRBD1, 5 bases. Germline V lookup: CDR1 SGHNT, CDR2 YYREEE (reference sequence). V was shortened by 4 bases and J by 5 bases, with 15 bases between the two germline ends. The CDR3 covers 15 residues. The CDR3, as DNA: TGTGCCAGCAGCCCAGACAGACAGAGAACCGGGGAGCTGTTTTTT. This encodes CASSPDRQRTGELFF.

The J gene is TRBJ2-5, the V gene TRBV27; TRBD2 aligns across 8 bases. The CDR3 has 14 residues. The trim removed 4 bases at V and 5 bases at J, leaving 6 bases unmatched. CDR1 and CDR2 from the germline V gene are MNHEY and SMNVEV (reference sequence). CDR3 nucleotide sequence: TGTGCCAGCAGTTCCGGGACTAGGGTGGAGACCCAGTACTTC. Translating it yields CASSSGTRVETQYF.

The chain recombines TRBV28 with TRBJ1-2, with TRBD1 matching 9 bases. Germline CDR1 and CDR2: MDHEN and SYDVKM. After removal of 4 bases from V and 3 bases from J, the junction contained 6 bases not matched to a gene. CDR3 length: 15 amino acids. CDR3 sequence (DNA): TGTGCCAGCAGTTGGGGACAGGGAATTGACTATGGCTACACCTTC. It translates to CASSWGQGIDYGYTF.

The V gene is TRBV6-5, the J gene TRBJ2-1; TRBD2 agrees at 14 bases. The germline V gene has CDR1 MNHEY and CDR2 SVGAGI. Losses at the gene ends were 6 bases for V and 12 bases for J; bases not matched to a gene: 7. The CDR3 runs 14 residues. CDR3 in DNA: TGTGCCAGCAGGGGGACTAGCGGGAGTAAGGCGCAGTTCTTC. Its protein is CASRGTSGSKAQFF.

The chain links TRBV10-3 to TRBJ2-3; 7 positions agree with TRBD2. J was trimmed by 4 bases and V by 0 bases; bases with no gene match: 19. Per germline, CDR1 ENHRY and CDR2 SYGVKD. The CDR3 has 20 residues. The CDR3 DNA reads TGTGCCATCAGTGAGTCTTTTAATGTGGGTTCTCACGGGGGGTCAGATACGCAGTATTTT. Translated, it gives CAISESFNVGSHGGSDTQYF.

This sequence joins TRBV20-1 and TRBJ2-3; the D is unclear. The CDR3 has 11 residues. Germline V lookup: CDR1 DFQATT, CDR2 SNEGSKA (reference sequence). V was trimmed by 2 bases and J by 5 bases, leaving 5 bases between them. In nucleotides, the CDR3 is TGCAGTGCTAGACCATTAGATACGCAGTATTTT. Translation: CSARPLDTQYF.

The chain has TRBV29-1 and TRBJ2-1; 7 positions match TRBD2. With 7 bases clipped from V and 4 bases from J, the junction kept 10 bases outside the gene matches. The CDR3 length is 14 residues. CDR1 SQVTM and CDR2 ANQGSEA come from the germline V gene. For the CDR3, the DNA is TGCAGCGCTGGTTTGGGGGGAGGGTACAATGAGCAGTTCTTC. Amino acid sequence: CSAGLGGGYNEQFF.

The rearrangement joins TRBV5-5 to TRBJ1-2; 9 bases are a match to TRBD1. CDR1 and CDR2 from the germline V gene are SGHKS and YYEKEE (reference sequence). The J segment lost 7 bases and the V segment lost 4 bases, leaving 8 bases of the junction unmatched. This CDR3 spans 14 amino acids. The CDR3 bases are TGTGCCAGCAGCCCGACAGGGGGAATGGTTGGCTACACCTTC. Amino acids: CASSPTGGMVGYTF.

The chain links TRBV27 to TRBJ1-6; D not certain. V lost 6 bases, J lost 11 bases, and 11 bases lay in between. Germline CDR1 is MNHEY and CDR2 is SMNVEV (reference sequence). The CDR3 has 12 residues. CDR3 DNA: TGTGCCAGCAGCAACCCTAGCACACCCCTCCACTTT. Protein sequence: CASSNPSTPLHF.

CDR3 coding DNA: TGTGCCAGCAGCTTAGCGTCCACAGGGCAGACAGATACGCAGTATTTT. Its protein product is CASSLASTGQTDTQYF. The chain employs TRBV7-9 and TRBJ2-3; D perhaps matches TRBD1 (6 bases). The V end was cut by 0 bases, the J end by 3 bases, with 13 bases between. The CDR3 runs to 16 residues. Looked up from germline, CDR1 is SEHNR and CDR2 is FQNEAQ (reference sequence).